This entry lists 6 T cell receptor beta chains sequenced from one sample in a study of blood T cells in healthy people across ages (dated by TCRdb to 2013 to 2016). Receptor libraries were prepared by 5' RACE. Instrument on record: Illumina HiSeq 2500. The second PCR ran for roughly 6 to 11 cycles and used a J-beta primer mix along with a sample-barcoded 5' primer. TCRdb trimmed public reads at Q25 via fastp, called clones via MiXCR and kept in-frame beta chains. Every distinct CDR3 protein forms one entry, paired with its most common genes and DNA. The table for this sample lists fewer than 800,000 distinct CDR3 sequences; 20% to 25% of them were counted only once. The top ten clonotypes cover 9.4% of the sample. These data were likewise used in another study, on T cells of mothers and their children.

The specimen sequenced was blood. These receptors came from a boy aged 5-17 years in good health.

V and J are TRBV3-1 and TRBJ2-7, with 9 nucleotides matching TRBD2. V shed 1 base and J 0 bases; nucleotides not matched to a gene: 4. CDR3 size: 16 residues. Germline CDR1 LGHDT, CDR2 YNNKEL (reference sequence). The DNA for the CDR3 is TGTGCCAGCAGCCAAGTCCCTAGCGGGATCTCCTACGAGCAGTACTTC. As protein: CASSQVPSGISYEQYF.

This clonotype was detected ten times or more. V and J are TRBV7-9 and TRBJ1-5; D call uncertain. The V and J ends lost 1 base and 0 bases respectively, with 4 bases between them. In germline, CDR1 is SEHNR, CDR2 FQNEAQ (reference sequence). The CDR3 consists of 14 residues. The CDR3 DNA is TGTGCCAGCAGCTTAGGTGATAGCAATCAGCCCCAGCATTTT. It yields the protein CASSLGDSNQPQHF.

This clonotype showed up just a few times. The chain combines TRBV2 with TRBJ2-4, with 7 bases matching TRBD1. Germline trimming cut 6 bases from V and 0 bases from J; bases unmatched to any gene: 8. Germline V gene lookup returns CDR1 SNHLY and CDR2 FYNNEI. This CDR3 contains 16 residues. CDR3 residues: CASSLPGQLAKNIQYF. CDR3 DNA: TGTGCCAGCAGCCTCCCGGGACAGCTAGCCAAAAACATTCAGTACTTC.

This clonotype was picked up a small number of times. The V and J genes are TRBV11-2 and TRBJ2-5; 8 bases are shared with TRBD2. The assigned J gene may be wrong: the sequence end matches TRBJ2-7 better. There are 15 residues in the CDR3. Germline V gene data show CDR1 as SGHAT and CDR2 as FQNNGV. The CDR3: CASSALAGTFYEQYF. CDR3 DNA sequence: TGTGCCAGCAGCGCATTAGCGGGAACCTTCTACGAGCAGTACTTC.

CDR3 in DNA: TGTGCCAGCACTCTAGCGGGGGGCTCCTACAATGAGCAGTTCTTC. It translates to CASTLAGGSYNEQFF. The V and J genes are TRBV12-3 or TRBV12-4 and TRBJ2-1; TRBD2 aligns across 11 bases. This CDR3 is built from 15 residues. The ends lost 7 bases at V and 0 bases at J; junction bases unmatched: 2.

The CDR3 reads CATSPGGGETQYF. Here the CDR3 DNA reads TGTGCCACCTCCCCAGGGGGCGGGGAGACCCAGTACTTC. The gene calls are TRBV7-3 and TRBJ2-7; 8 bases fit TRBD1. The tail of the sequence fits TRBJ2-5 better, so the J call may be wrong. In germline, CDR1 is SGHTA, CDR2 FQGTGA. The CDR3 is 13 amino acids.